This entry lists 27 T cell receptor beta chains sequenced from one sample in a study of T cells expressing NK-cell markers. TCRdb re-called the 5' RACE reads; every CDR3 protein appears as one record, without DNA. This table holds about 170,000 distinct CDR3 sequences. The sample was blood T cells: a sorted CD56 or NKG2C T cell subset, CD4+ or CD8+ T cells, or bulk PBMC T cells (not recorded which). These receptors were taken from a man aged 18-70 years in good health.

This chain links TRBV7-9 with TRBJ2-2; TCRdb outputs TRBD1, but without DNA this stays unchecked. Germline V gene sequence: CDR1 SEHNR, CDR2 FQNEAQ (reference sequence). The CDR3 loop spans 15 amino acids. The CDR3 here is CASSLAQGVHGELFF. Full variable domain (remainder filled in from reference TRBV7-9 and TRBJ2-2): DTGVSQNPRHKITKRGQNVTFRCDPISEHNRLYWYRQTLGQGPEFLTYFQNEAQLEKSRLLSDRFSAERPKGSFSTLEIQRTEQGDSAMYLCASSLAQGVHGELFFGEGSRLTVL.

The gene calls are TRBV7-6 and TRBJ2-5; lacking DNA, the TRBD1 call made by TCRdb goes unchecked. This CDR3 contains 15 residues. Germline V gene lookup returns CDR1 SGHVS and CDR2 FNYEAQ. The chain's CDR3 is CASSSEGAYQETQYF.

The genes are TRBV5-1 and TRBJ2-7; there is no DNA to check the TCRdb D call of TRBD2. CDR3 size: 15 residues. Per germline, CDR1 SGHRS and CDR2 YFSETQ. CDR3 in amino acids: CASSLAAGEAYEQYF.

V and J are TRBV2 and TRBJ1-1; TCRdb reports TRBD1, a call that lacks DNA to check it against. CDR3 length equals 18 residues. Germline V gene data show CDR1 as SNHLY and CDR2 as FYNNEI. CDR3 protein: CASSHNEHGGYRGTEAFF.

This sequence joins TRBV7-9 and TRBJ2-3; TCRdb outputs TRBD2, but without DNA this stays unchecked. The CDR3 extends over 17 amino acids. Germline CDR1 SEHNR, CDR2 FQNEAQ (reference sequence). CDR3 in amino acids: CASSFVRAGTSGGTQYF.

The chain combines TRBV25-1 with TRBJ1-5; lacking DNA, the TRBD1 call made by TCRdb goes unchecked. The CDR3 has 18 amino acids. The germline CDR1 and CDR2 sequences are MGHDK and SYGVNS. The CDR3: CASRMTGGFGFSNQPQHF.

V and J are TRBV7-9 and TRBJ2-1. Germline CDR1 and CDR2: SEHNR and FQNEAQ (reference sequence). CDR3 length equals 11 residues. The CDR3 reads CASSLVSIPFF.

This rearrangement joins TRBV19 to TRBJ2-3; the TRBD2 assignment by TCRdb is unverifiable without DNA. Germline V gives CDR1 LNHDA, CDR2 SQIVND (reference sequence). This CDR3 spans 15 amino acids. The CDR3 loop is CASSMRLAGSDTQYF. The full variable domain, rest sourced from reference TRBV19 and TRBJ2-3, is DGGITQSPKYLFRKEGQNVTLSCEQNLNHDAMYWYRQDPGQGLRLIYYSQIVNDFQKGDIAEGYSVSREKKESFPLTVTSAQKNPTAFYLCASSMRLAGSDTQYFGPGTRLTVL.

This chain's CDR3 is CASSLGAGGPYEQYF. The chain has TRBV5-1 and TRBJ2-7; TCRdb selects TRBD1, and the lack of DNA leaves this call unchecked. Germline CDR1 and CDR2: SGHRS and YFSETQ. The length of the CDR3 is 15 residues.

The rearrangement links TRBV20-1 to TRBJ2-1; TCRdb returns TRBD2, unconfirmable since there is no DNA. The CDR3 has 16 amino acids. In germline, CDR1 is DFQATT, CDR2 SNEGSKA (reference sequence). The CDR3 here is CSARDLPAGGGNEQFF.

The chain uses TRBV5-4 and TRBJ2-7; TCRdb selects TRBD1, and the lack of DNA leaves this call unchecked. Germline-derived CDR1 and CDR2 are SGHNT and YYREEE (reference sequence). There are 14 residues in the CDR3. The CDR3 spells CASSLTQGAYEQYF.

The J gene is TRBJ1-1, the V gene TRBV20-1; TCRdb reports TRBD1, a call that lacks DNA to check it against. Germline V gene data show CDR1 as DFQATT and CDR2 as SNEGSKA (reference sequence). CDR3 length: 14 amino acids. The CDR3 protein is CSARAFDRDTEAFF.

The rearrangement uses TRBV20-1 and TRBJ1-1; TCRdb picks TRBD1, but there is no DNA to check that call. This CDR3 spans 13 amino acids. Germline CDR1 is DFQATT and CDR2 is SNEGSKA (reference sequence). CDR3 protein: CSADLNRETEAFF.

V and J are TRBV20-1 and TRBJ2-6. The CDR3 is made up of 14 amino acids. Germline V CDR1 and CDR2: DFQATT, SNEGSKA (reference sequence). The CDR3 sequence: CSAPIASGANVLTF.

This rearrangement joins TRBV29-1 to TRBJ2-3; TCRdb selects TRBD2, and the lack of DNA leaves this call unchecked. The CDR3 runs to 17 residues. Germline V gene sequence: CDR1 SQVTM, CDR2 ANQGSEA. Here the CDR3 reads CSVTSGGSVRATDTQYF.

The chain employs TRBV5-6 and TRBJ2-7; TCRdb names TRBD1, which stays unverified in the absence of DNA. The germline V gene has CDR1 SGHDT and CDR2 YYEEEE. The CDR3 is 15 residues long. This CDR3 is CASSLWASGHYEQYF.

The CDR3 spells CASSQAPPGRGAAYEQYF. The gene calls are TRBV4-1 and TRBJ2-7; TCRdb gives TRBD1 as the D gene, but with no DNA this cannot be confirmed. CDR1 MGHRA and CDR2 YSYEKL come from the germline V gene. The CDR3 runs to 18 residues.

The genes are TRBV9 and TRBJ2-7; the TCRdb call, TRBD1, lacks DNA for checking. Germline CDR1 is SGDLS and CDR2 is YYNGEE. The CDR3 has 15 amino acids. The CDR3 loop is CASSGGGQGPYEQYF. The full variable domain, rest sourced from reference TRBV9 and TRBJ2-7, is DSGVTQTPKHLITATGQRVTLRCSPRSGDLSVYWYQQSLDQGLQFLIQYYNGEERAKGNILERFSAQQFPDLHSELNLSSLELGDSALYFCASSGGGQGPYEQYFGPGTRLTVT.

The genes are TRBV6-1 and TRBJ2-3. CDR1 and CDR2 from the germline V gene are MNHNS and SASEGT. This CDR3 has 13 residues. This CDR3 reads CASSELATDTQYF.

The rearrangement uses TRBV7-9 and TRBJ2-7. In germline, CDR1 is SEHNR, CDR2 FQNEAQ (reference sequence). CDR3 length: 15 amino acids. CDR3 amino acids: CASSVSGNPSYEQYF.

The CDR3 is CSVESGGPYEQYF. V usage is TRBV29-1 and J usage is TRBJ2-7; TCRdb outputs TRBD2, but without DNA this stays unchecked. The CDR3 spans 13 residues. The germline CDR1 and CDR2 sequences are SQVTM and ANQGSEA.

This rearrangement joins TRBV20-1 to TRBJ2-5; TCRdb's D call, TRBD1, is unchecked because there is no DNA. CDR3 length: 17 amino acids. In germline, CDR1 is DFQATT, CDR2 SNEGSKA (reference sequence). The CDR3 loop reads CSAIDPSTTGGPETQYF.

The V call is TRBV27, the J call TRBJ2-1; the D call of TRBD1 rests on TCRdb alone, since no DNA is present to check it. Germline V gene data show CDR1 as MNHEY and CDR2 as SMNVEV (reference sequence). This CDR3 has 16 amino acids. The CDR3 loop is CASSSPGSSSYNEQFF.

The chain uses TRBV7-6 and TRBJ2-1; TCRdb reports TRBD2, a call that lacks DNA to check it against. Germline-derived CDR1 and CDR2 are SGHVS and FNYEAQ. The CDR3 consists of 15 residues. The CDR3 here is CASSLTGTSVNEQFF.

The chain links TRBV5-1 to TRBJ2-5; TCRdb gives TRBD1 as the D gene, but with no DNA this cannot be confirmed. The germline V gene encodes CDR1 SGHRS and CDR2 YFSETQ. This CDR3 comprises 15 residues. CDR3: CASSFGSRWPETQYF.

V usage is TRBV6-1 and J usage is TRBJ2-5; TCRdb designates TRBD2, a call that cannot be tested without DNA. Germline V CDR1 and CDR2: MNHNS, SASEGT. The CDR3 length is 15 residues. The CDR3 protein is CASRHRTSPLETQYF.

The rearrangement links TRBV6-1 to TRBJ2-7; TCRdb's D call of TRBD1 is untestable without DNA. The CDR3 extends over 13 amino acids. From germline, CDR1 is MNHNS and CDR2 SASEGT. This CDR3 is CASSPLHGYEQYF.